This T cell receptor (beta chain) was captured in a study of OX40 agonist ivuxolimab in advanced cancers. Overall study: Age averaged 60 years (range roughly 23 to 79), and just over 80% were male.

The CDR3 loop spans 16 amino acids. Germline loops: CDR1 LNHNV, CDR2 YYDKDF (reference sequence). Trimming cost V 5 bases and J 2 bases, with 15 bases left between them. Using immunoSEQ multiplex PCR, the repertoire was profiled, and TCRdb retains in-frame clones only, with some absent. The repertoire holds some 39,000 clones, with about three quarters as singletons. Patients had blood sampled at baseline and again on cycle 4 day 1 and cycle 7 day 1. The sequences come from CD4+ or CD8+ T cells sorted from blood, collected in a trial of the OX40 agonist ivuxolimab. This receptor was taken from an adult with an advanced solid tumor such as melanoma, head and neck, liver or kidney cancer. V is TRBV15 and J is TRBJ1-4; maybe TRBD1 (5 bases). This CDR3 is CATSARRDGTNEKLFF. Written as DNA, the CDR3 is TGTGCCACCAGCGCCCGCCGGGACGGTACTAATGAAAAACTGTTTTTT.